This TCR beta chain came from a study of T-cell reconstitution after alpha-beta-depleted transplantation in children. Study-wide results and limits: The study traced high day-60 TCRbeta diversity in some patients to surviving recipient T cells and thymic progenitors. Alpha-beta T cells about two months after transplant reportedly derived from several hundred expanded graft clones. One year after transplant, T-cell counts and diversity came mostly from newly produced T cells.

Germline assignment: CDR1 MDHEN and CDR2 SYDVKM. The V gene lost 5 bases and the J gene lost 5 bases, with 10 bases spanning the gap. CDR3 length: 13 amino acids. As for this clonotype: Its matching antigen is unknown.

Unique molecular identifiers featured in how the TCRbeta library was prepared. TCRdb independently ran MiXCR on the PCR reads; one entry per CDR3 protein. The sample gives approximately 520,000 distinct CDR3 sequences, about an eighth of which show up once; about 15% is in the top ten. Sequenced material: PBMCs, mostly from graft donor cells, taken 180 days after TCRalphabeta/CD19-depleted stem cell transplant. V and J are TRBV28 and TRBJ2-1; D is ambiguous. This TCR was sampled from a female patient between 2 and 10 years old who had a stem cell transplant for aplastic anemia, so the T cells may come from the graft donor. CDR3 in amino acids: CASSLPWDNEQFF. The CDR3 DNA reads TGTGCCAGCAGTCTGCCATGGGACAATGAGCAGTTCTTC.